The clone carrying this T cell receptor (beta chain) was seen a few times. Its antigen is not known. This record comes from a study of T cells after yellow fever vaccination. Whole-study results and caveats: Abundant clonotypes from the bulk population could have been carried over as contaminants into FACS-sorted repertoires.

Template-switching 5'RACE yielded the TCR cDNA; a universal primer site and UMIs were added in the process. TCRdb ran MiXCR on the 5' RACE reads and lists one entry per CDR3 protein. The sample contains fewer than 350,000 distinct CDR3 sequences, 8.7% of which appear only once. CDR1 is SQVTM and CDR2 is ANQGSEA in the germline V gene. V lost 4 bases to trimming and J lost 1 base; unmatched junction nucleotides: 6. The CDR3 extends over 14 amino acids. This TCR was recovered from a young man who received the YFV17D yellow fever vaccine. This specimen consisted of PBMCs, obtained on the day of the first yellow fever vaccination. This chain uses TRBV29-1 with TRBJ2-5; 7 positions match TRBD1. As DNA, the CDR3 is TGCAGCGTTGGGCAGCGGACAGGCCAAGAGACCCAGTACTTC. Encoded protein: CSVGQRTGQETQYF.